This passage covers 18 T cell receptor beta chains from one sample sequenced in a study of human T cells and chemical hapten exposure. The template was total RNA from unfractionated whole blood. TCRdb re-analysed the 5' RACE reads in MiXCR, keeping a single row per CDR3 protein. This table has about 140,000 distinct CDR3 sequences, 4.1% appearing once. All receptors derive from a female donor in good health.

This clonotype was counted many times. The chain is built from TRBV29-1 and TRBJ2-3; no clear D. V was trimmed by 7 bases and J by 2 bases, leaving 16 bases between them. This CDR3 has 14 amino acids. Germline V gene data show CDR1 as SQVTM and CDR2 as ANQGSEA. The CDR3 nucleotides read TGCAGCGGACGTCCCGGGTCGTACACAGATACGCAGTATTTT. It encodes CSGRPGSYTDTQYF.

This clonotype was recorded at least ten times. J is TRBJ1-3 and V is TRBV29-1; weak D call: TRBD1 (6 bases). The CDR3 has 13 residues. CDR1 SQVTM and CDR2 ANQGSEA come from the germline V gene. The V gene lost 6 bases and the J gene lost 0 bases, with 9 bases spanning the gap. The DNA of the CDR3 is TGCAGCGTCGGGGGCCTCTCTGGAAACACCATATATTTT. Residues: CSVGGLSGNTIYF. Filled out from reference TRBV29-1 and TRBJ1-3, the complete variable domain reads SAVISQKPSRDICQRGTSLTIQCQVDSQVTMMFWYRQQPGQSLTLIATANQGSEATYESGFVIDKFPISRPNLTFSTLTVSNMSPEDSSIYLCSVGGLSGNTIYFGEGSWLTVV.

This clonotype was detected many times. The chain carries TRBV28 and TRBJ2-7; no clear D. Germline CDR1 is MDHEN and CDR2 is SYDVKM. This CDR3 has 11 residues. The V end lost 3 bases, the J end lost 4 bases, and 4 bases lay between the germline ends. The CDR3: CASSFMYEQYF. CDR3 DNA sequence: TGTGCCAGCAGTTTTATGTACGAGCAGTACTTC.

This clonotype was observed many times. The chain joins TRBV5-1 to TRBJ2-1; 8 bases align to TRBD2. Germline trimming cut 2 bases from V and 6 bases from J; bases unmatched to any gene: 13. This CDR3 region has 17 residues. The V gene's germline CDR1 is SGHRS and CDR2 YFSETQ. The CDR3 DNA follows: TGCGCCAGCAGCTTAATAGGGCGGGGGGCCCTTCGCAATGAGCAGTTCTTC. Amino acids: CASSLIGRGALRNEQFF.

This clonotype has a count of ten or more. The rearrangement links TRBV7-9 to TRBJ2-2, with D perhaps matching TRBD1 or TRBD2 (6 bases each). V lost 6 bases to trimming and J lost 4 bases, with 15 bases between them. Germline V gives CDR1 SEHNR, CDR2 FQNEAQ (reference sequence). This CDR3 has 15 amino acids. The CDR3 nucleotides are TGTGCCAGCAGGTTACAGGGAGGAGGCACCGGGGAGCTGTTTTTT. This encodes CASRLQGGGTGELFF. The whole variable domain, filled in from reference TRBV7-9 and TRBJ2-2, reads DTGVSQNPRHKITKRGQNVTFRCDPISEHNRLYWYRQTLGQGPEFLTYFQNEAQLEKSRLLSDRFSAERPKGSFSTLEIQRTEQGDSAMYLCASRLQGGGTGELFFGEGSRLTVL.

This clonotype came up many times. The V and J genes are TRBV2 and TRBJ1-3; D possibly corresponds to TRBD1 (5 bases). The CDR3 is 16 amino acids. V gave up 4 bases and J gave up 4 bases, with 17 bases separating them. The V gene's germline CDR1 is SNHLY and CDR2 FYNNEI. CDR3 nucleotide sequence: TGTGCCAGCAGTGCTGGGACCGCACCTGGAGGAAACACCATATATTTT. This codes for CASSAGTAPGGNTIYF.

This clonotype was seen at least ten times. The rearrangement uses TRBV2 and TRBJ2-7, with D tentatively TRBD1 or TRBD2 (5 bases each). Germline V lookup: CDR1 SNHLY, CDR2 FYNNEI. The CDR3 is 15 residues long. V dropped 5 bases and J dropped 3 bases, with 17 bases sitting between them. DNA for the CDR3: TGTGCCAGCAGTAGAGGGGCAGGGACGGACTACGAGCAGTACTTC. It yields the protein CASSRGAGTDYEQYF.

This clonotype was picked up many times. The J gene is TRBJ2-2, the V gene TRBV12-5, with no clear D. V lost 0 bases and J 3 bases, leaving 14 bases between the germline ends. The CDR3 totals 17 residues. The germline V gene has CDR1 LGHNT and CDR2 FRNRAP. CDR3 loop: CASGLVVGRTYTGELFF. The CDR3 region has the DNA TGTGCTAGTGGTTTGGTAGTAGGACGAACCTACACCGGGGAGCTGTTTTTT.

The table lists this clonotype with many counts. V usage is TRBV19 and J usage is TRBJ1-1; D is possibly TRBD1 (5 bases). The CDR3 extends over 15 amino acids. V dropped 3 bases and J dropped 4 bases, with 15 bases sitting between them. CDR1 LNHDA and CDR2 SQIVND come from the germline V gene (reference sequence). DNA for the CDR3: TGTGCCAGTAGTATTTGGGGCAACGTCCCCACTGAAGCTTTCTTT. Translated, it gives CASSIWGNVPTEAFF.

At least ten counts were recorded for this clonotype. V and J are TRBV5-5 and TRBJ2-4; D gene unclear. Per germline, CDR1 SGHKS and CDR2 YYEKEE (reference sequence). Trimming cost V 3 bases and J 1 base, with 11 bases left between them. The CDR3 totals 15 residues. The CDR3 is CASSYPDGAKNIQYF. CDR3 sequence (DNA): TGTGCCAGCAGCTATCCAGACGGGGCCAAAAACATTCAGTACTTC.

The J gene is TRBJ2-1, the V gene TRBV7-8, with a tentative D call TRBD2 (7 bases). Germline CDR1 is SGHVS and CDR2 is FQNEAQ. V dropped 4 bases and J dropped 3 bases, with 25 bases sitting between them. The CDR3 extends over 19 amino acids. The CDR3 sequence is CASSSDYGLEGELYNEQFF. The CDR3 nucleotides are TGTGCCAGCAGCTCAGACTACGGACTAGAGGGGGAGCTCTACAATGAGCAGTTCTTC.

There are many counts of this clonotype. The chain couples TRBV20-1 to TRBJ2-7; 8 bases map to TRBD2. The CDR3 spans 13 residues. Germline lookup yields CDR1 DFQATT and CDR2 SNEGSKA (reference sequence). Trimming removed 3 bases from V and 4 bases from J; junction bases left unmatched: 5. The CDR3 nucleotides are TGCAGTGCTAGCGGGGGGGCTCGATACGAGCAGTACTTC. It codes for CSASGGARYEQYF.

The V call is TRBV5-8, the J call TRBJ1-2; no clear D. CDR1 and CDR2 from the germline V gene are SGHTS and YDEGEE. V was pared by 2 bases and J by 8 bases, with 16 bases between. The length of the CDR3 is 14 residues. The CDR3 here is CASSFESSVRGYTF. CDR3 coding DNA: TGTGCCAGCAGCTTTGAAAGTTCGGTCCGGGGCTACACCTTC.

This clonotype was counted ten times or more. V and J are TRBV5-1 and TRBJ1-6, with TRBD1 matching 7 bases. CDR1 and CDR2 (germline): SGHRS, YFSETQ. Germline trimming cut 4 bases from V and 7 bases from J; bases unmatched to any gene: 8. This CDR3 comprises 15 residues. This CDR3 is CASSLTGFENSPLHF. The CDR3 DNA reads TGCGCCAGCAGCCTGACAGGGTTCGAGAATTCACCCCTCCACTTT.

At least ten counts were recorded for this clonotype. This chain joins TRBV5-5 and TRBJ1-2, with 8 bases matching TRBD1. With 4 bases clipped from V and 0 bases from J, the junction kept 5 bases outside the gene matches. Germline V gene lookup returns CDR1 SGHKS and CDR2 YYEKEE (reference sequence). The CDR3 has 15 residues. The CDR3 loop is CASSVLQGANYGYTF. The CDR3 DNA reads TGTGCCAGCAGCGTCCTACAGGGGGCTAACTATGGCTACACCTTC.

The CDR3 reads CAWSGGDTQYF. CDR3 nucleotides: TGTGCCTGGAGTGGTGGTGATACGCAGTATTTT. V gene TRBV30 combines with J gene TRBJ2-3; D unresolved. The CDR3 consists of 11 residues. Germline loops: CDR1 GTSNPN, CDR2 SVGIG (reference sequence). V gave up 1 base and J gave up 6 bases, with 5 bases separating them. The entire variable domain, with the rest obtained from reference TRBV30 and TRBJ2-3, is as follows: SQTIHQWPATLVQPVGSPLSLECTVEGTSNPNLYWYRQAAGRGLQLLFYSVGIGQISSEVPQNLSASRPQDRQFILSSKKLLLSDSGFYLCAWSGGDTQYFGPGTRLTVL.

Many counts were recorded for this clonotype. The chain uses TRBV7-6 and TRBJ1-1; no clear D gene. Trimming stripped 5 bases from V and 2 bases from J, with 12 bases between. The CDR3 is 14 amino acids. The germline V gene encodes CDR1 SGHVS and CDR2 FNYEAQ. The DNA for the CDR3 is TGTGCCAGCAGCCCCACACAAGGAAACACTGAAGCTTTCTTT. Translation gives CASSPTQGNTEAFF.

This clonotype showed up many times. The chain is built from TRBV2 and TRBJ1-2; possible D gene TRBD1, 6 bases. CDR3 size: 13 residues. Germline assignment: CDR1 SNHLY and CDR2 FYNNEI. Trimming left V 10 bases short and J 6 bases short, with 18 bases between. The CDR3 DNA reads as TGTGCCAACCTACAGGGACGGCTTGATGGCTACACCTTC. Translated, it gives CANLQGRLDGYTF.